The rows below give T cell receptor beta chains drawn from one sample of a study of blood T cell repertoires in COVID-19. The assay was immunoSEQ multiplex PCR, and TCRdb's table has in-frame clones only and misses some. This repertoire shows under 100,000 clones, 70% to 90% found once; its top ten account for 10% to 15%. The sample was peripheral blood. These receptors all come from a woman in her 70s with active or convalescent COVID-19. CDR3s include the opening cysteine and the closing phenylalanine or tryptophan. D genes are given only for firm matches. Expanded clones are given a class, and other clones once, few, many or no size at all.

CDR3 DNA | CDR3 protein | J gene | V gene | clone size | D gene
TGTGCCAGCAGTTACGGGACAGTTGGAGGAAACACCATATATTTT | CASSYGTVGGNTIYF | TRBJ1-3 | TRBV6-2/TRBV6-3 | NA | TRBD1
TGTGCCAGCAGCCAAGTTGGGAGGGAGGCTTTCTTT | CASSQVGREAFF | TRBJ1-1 | TRBV3-1/TRBV3-2 | once | NA
TGTGCCAGCACCCGGGACAGCCCCCTCAGGGAGCAGTACTTC | CASTRDSPLREQYF | TRBJ2-7 | TRBV6-5 | NA | TRBD1
TGTGCCAGCAGCGGGGGCCCCAATCAGCCCCAGCATTTT | CASSGGPNQPQHF | TRBJ1-5 | TRBV5-5 | NA | NA
TGTGCCAGCAGAATAGGGGGGACAGGGGTTTCTGGCTACACCTTC | CASRIGGTGVSGYTF | TRBJ1-2 | TRBV7-2 | NA | TRBD1
TGTGCCAGTCAGCAGAAGTCGACAGCGAACTTCGGGGAGCTGTTTTTT | CASQQKSTANFGELFF | TRBJ2-2 | TRBV7-2 | NA | NA
TGCGCCAGCAGCTTGGCTCGGGCAGGGCAAGATACGCAGTATTTT | CASSLARAGQDTQYF | TRBJ2-3 | TRBV5-1 | once | NA
TGTGCCACCAGTGTCCTCTACTCCCCGCTTAGTCTCGAGGAGGATGGCTACACCTTC | CATSVLYSPLSLEEDGYTF | TRBJ1-2 | TRBV24-1 | NA | NA
TGTGCCAGCAGCCTAAACTCCGCTTACACTGAAGCTTTCTTT | CASSLNSAYTEAFF | TRBJ1-1 | TRBV7-2 | once | NA
TGTGCCATTAAAGGGACAGAGAATGAGCAGTTCTTC | CAIKGTENEQFF | TRBJ2-1 | TRBV10-3 | NA | TRBD1
TGTGCCAGCAGTTTAAATTGGCGGGGGGTCACCGGGGAGCTGTTTTTT | CASSLNWRGVTGELFF | TRBJ2-2 | TRBV27 | NA | TRBD2
NA | CSVFGQGEKLFF | TRBJ1-4 | TRBV29-1 | NA | NA
TGTGCCACCGAGACTAGCTTCGAGCAGTACTTC | CATETSFEQYF | TRBJ2-7 | TRBV24-1 | NA | TRBD2
TGTGCCAGCTCACCACCGGGACAGGGGGTTTACTACGAGCAGTACTTC | CASSPPGQGVYYEQYF | TRBJ2-7 | TRBV18 | few | TRBD1
TGTGCCAGCTCTCCGGGACAGGGTTACACAGATACGCAGTATTTT | CASSPGQGYTDTQYF | TRBJ2-3 | TRBV18 | NA | TRBD1
TGCAGCGCCGACATGGCCACTGAAGCTTTCTTT | CSADMATEAFF | TRBJ1-1 | TRBV29-1 | NA | NA
TGTGCCAGCAGTCAAACTAGCGGGGGGGCCTTGAGCGGAGAGACCCAGTACTTC | CASSQTSGGALSGETQYF | TRBJ2-5 | TRBV6-6 | NA | TRBD2
TGTGCCAGCAGCGTAGGGCGGGGGGTAGTAGAGACCCAGTACTTC | CASSVGRGVVETQYF | TRBJ2-5 | TRBV9 | NA | TRBD2